This T cell receptor beta chain was observed in a study of blood T cell repertoires in COVID-19. The CDR3 is made up of 16 amino acids. Looked up from germline, CDR1 is LGHDT and CDR2 is YNNKEL (reference sequence). V trimming: 4 bases; J trimming: 8 bases; junction bases outside the gene matches: 10. Using immunoSEQ multiplex PCR, the repertoire was profiled, and TCRdb retains in-frame clones only, with some absent. The sample consists of 350,000 to 450,000 clones, roughly 80% of them appearing once. The receptor comes from a woman aged 45-59 years who had recovered from COVID-19. The chain joins TRBV3-1 (or the pseudogene TRBV3-2) to TRBJ1-6; 8 bases are shared with TRBD1. The specimen sequenced was PBMCs or T cells enriched from blood (not recorded which). The CDR3 coding sequence is TGTGCCAGCAGCCCAGGACAGGGCGCCAGGGATTCACCCCTCCACTTT. This gives the protein CASSPGQGARDSPLHF.